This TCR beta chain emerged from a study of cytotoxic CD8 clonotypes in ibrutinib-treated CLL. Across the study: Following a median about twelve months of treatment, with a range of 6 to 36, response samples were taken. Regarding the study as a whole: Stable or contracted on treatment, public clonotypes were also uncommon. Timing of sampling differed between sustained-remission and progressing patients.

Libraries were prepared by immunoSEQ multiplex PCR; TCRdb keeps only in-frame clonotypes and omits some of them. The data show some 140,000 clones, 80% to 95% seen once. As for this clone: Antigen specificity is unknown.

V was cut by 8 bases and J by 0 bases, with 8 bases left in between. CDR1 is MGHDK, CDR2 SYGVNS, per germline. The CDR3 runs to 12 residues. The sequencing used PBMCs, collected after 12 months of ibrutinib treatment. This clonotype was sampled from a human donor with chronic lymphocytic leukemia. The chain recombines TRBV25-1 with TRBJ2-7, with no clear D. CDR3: CASGWNSYEQYF. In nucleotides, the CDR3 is TGTGCCAGCGGCTGGAACTCCTACGAGCAGTACTTC.